The next 5 T cell receptor beta chains were all read from a single sample in a study of response to subunit inactivated influenza vaccine. TCRdb used MiXCR to reprocess the RT-PCR reads, holding one entry per CDR3 protein. The sample yields 650,000 or so distinct CDR3 sequences, approximately 15% seen once. Sequenced here: PBMCs from blood, sampled 14 to 15 days before vaccination. The receptors come from a man aged 45-65 years who received an inactivated influenza vaccine.

In its sample, this clonotype was seen a few times. A read error may produce the germline difference seen at one junction end. The CDR3 DNA reads as TGTGCTAGCAGCTCAGGACTAGGCGGCTACGAGCAGTACTTC. Residues: CASSSGLGGYEQYF. The chain couples TRBV7-7 to TRBJ2-7; the match to TRBD2 covers 7 bases. Germline lookup yields CDR1 SSHAT and CDR2 FNYEAQ (reference sequence). The CDR3 is made up of 14 amino acids.

This chain links TRBV3-1 with TRBJ2-7, with D possibly TRBD2 on 7 matching bases. Germline CDR1 and CDR2: LGHDT and YNNKEL (reference sequence). The CDR3 runs to 14 residues. With 4 bases removed from V and 6 bases from J, the gap between germline ends came to 16 bases. The CDR3 DNA follows: TGTGCCAGCAGCCGAAACGGGGGGCTTGGCGAGCAGTACTTC. Its translation is CASSRNGGLGEQYF.

This clonotype was found a few times. The chain links TRBV20-1 to TRBJ2-1; no clear D gene. CDR1 DFQATT and CDR2 SNEGSKA come from the germline V gene (reference sequence). The length of the CDR3 is 16 residues. The V end was cut by 0 bases, the J end by 2 bases, with 14 bases between. For the CDR3, the DNA is TGCAGTGCTAGAGATTTGTTTAGCCCGGCCTACAATGAGCAGTTCTTC. Encoded protein: CSARDLFSPAYNEQFF.

DNA of the CDR3: TGTGCCAGCAGCCGTCCCGGGACAGGAGGAAACACCATATATTTT. It specifies CASSRPGTGGNTIYF. The V gene is TRBV3-1, the J gene TRBJ1-3; 8 bases are shared with TRBD1. The CDR3 runs 15 residues. The J segment lost 4 bases and the V segment lost 4 bases, leaving 6 bases of the junction unmatched. The germline V gene has CDR1 LGHDT and CDR2 YNNKEL (reference sequence).

This clonotype was counted ten times or more. The chain recombines TRBV7-9 with TRBJ2-3; the match to TRBD2 covers 8 bases. The CDR3 sequence is 17 residues long. Per germline, CDR1 SEHNR and CDR2 FQNEAQ (reference sequence). V was pared by 4 bases and J by 7 bases, with 16 bases of the junction left unmatched. DNA for the CDR3: TGTGCCAGCAGCTCTGTCGGTAGCGGGACGGGATTTTATACGCAGTATTTT. As protein: CASSSVGSGTGFYTQYF.